This T cell receptor (beta chain) was obtained from a study of Graves' ophthalmopathy and Graves' hyperthyroidism. Study-wide background: Ahead of any treatment, peripheral blood was obtained at the initial diagnosis. The study, taken as a whole, reports: Detected in blood as well were most expanded thyroid clonotypes with frequency above 0.001.

This clonotype was detected a few times. The target antigen is unknown. Beta-chain TCR CDR3 regions were amplified from RNA transcripts. The workflow started with a first-round RT-PCR run with HTBI primers and then moved on to a second-round multiplex PCR. TCRdb fed the multiplex PCR reads into MiXCR, producing one record per CDR3 protein. The table has hundreds of thousands of distinct CDR3 sequences, 40% seen once. It was from 8 to 10 ml of fresh peripheral blood that the PBMCs came. V dropped 6 bases and J dropped 0 bases, with 11 bases sitting between them. Looked up from germline, CDR1 is LNHDA and CDR2 is SQIVND (reference sequence). The CDR3 consists of 14 residues.

The origin of this receptor is an adult man with Graves' ophthalmopathy. The sequenced sample consisted of peripheral blood. The genes are TRBV19 and TRBJ1-2; D is ambiguous. DNA of the CDR3: TGTGCCAGTAGCCGATTAATGACTAACTATGGCTACACCTTC. Its protein is CASSRLMTNYGYTF.